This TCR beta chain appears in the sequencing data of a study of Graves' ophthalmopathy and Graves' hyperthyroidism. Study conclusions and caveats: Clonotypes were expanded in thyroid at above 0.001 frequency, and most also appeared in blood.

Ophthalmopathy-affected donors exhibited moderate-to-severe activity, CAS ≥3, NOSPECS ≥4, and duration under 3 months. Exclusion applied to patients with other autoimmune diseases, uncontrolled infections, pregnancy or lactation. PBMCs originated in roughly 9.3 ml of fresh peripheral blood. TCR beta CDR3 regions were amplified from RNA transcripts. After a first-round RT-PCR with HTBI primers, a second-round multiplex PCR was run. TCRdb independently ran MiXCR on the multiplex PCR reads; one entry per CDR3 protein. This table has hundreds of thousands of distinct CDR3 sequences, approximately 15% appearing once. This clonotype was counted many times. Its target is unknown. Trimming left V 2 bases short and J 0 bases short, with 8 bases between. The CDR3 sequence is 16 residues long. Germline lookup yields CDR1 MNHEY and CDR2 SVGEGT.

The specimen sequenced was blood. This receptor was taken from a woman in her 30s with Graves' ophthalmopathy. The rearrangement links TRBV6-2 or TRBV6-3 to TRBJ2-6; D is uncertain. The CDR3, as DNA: TGTGCCAGCAGTTACCGTCGGGTCTCTGGGGCCAACGTCCTGACTTTC. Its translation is CASSYRRVSGANVLTF.